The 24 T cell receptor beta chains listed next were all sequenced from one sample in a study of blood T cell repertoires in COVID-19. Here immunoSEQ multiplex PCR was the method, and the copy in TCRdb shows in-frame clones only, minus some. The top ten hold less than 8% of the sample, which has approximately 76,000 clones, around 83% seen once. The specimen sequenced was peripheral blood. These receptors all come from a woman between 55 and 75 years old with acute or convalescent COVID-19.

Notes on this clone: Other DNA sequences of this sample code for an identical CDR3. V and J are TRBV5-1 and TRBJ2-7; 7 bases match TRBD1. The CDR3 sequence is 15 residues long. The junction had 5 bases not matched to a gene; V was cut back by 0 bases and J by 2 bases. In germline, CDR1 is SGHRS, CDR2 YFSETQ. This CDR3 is CASSLGGTGAYEQYF. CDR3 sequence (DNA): TGCGCCAGCAGCTTGGGGGGTACAGGGGCCTACGAGCAGTACTTC.

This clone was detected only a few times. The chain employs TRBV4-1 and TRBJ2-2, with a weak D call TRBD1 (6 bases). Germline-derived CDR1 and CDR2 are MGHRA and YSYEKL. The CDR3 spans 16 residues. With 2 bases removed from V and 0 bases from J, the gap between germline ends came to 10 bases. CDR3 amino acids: CASSQRQAANTGELFF. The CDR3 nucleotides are TGCGCCAGCAGCCAAAGACAGGCTGCGAACACCGGGGAGCTGTTTTTT.

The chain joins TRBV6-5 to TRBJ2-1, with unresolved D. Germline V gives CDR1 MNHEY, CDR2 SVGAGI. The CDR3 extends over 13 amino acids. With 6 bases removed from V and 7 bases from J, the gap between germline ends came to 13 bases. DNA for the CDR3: TGTGCCAGCAGGGTAGTCGACTGGAATGAGCAGTTCTTC. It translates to CASRVVDWNEQFF.

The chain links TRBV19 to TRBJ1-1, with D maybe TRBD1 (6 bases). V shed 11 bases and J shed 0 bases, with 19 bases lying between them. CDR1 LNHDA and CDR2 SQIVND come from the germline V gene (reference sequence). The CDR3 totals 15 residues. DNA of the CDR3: TGTGCCTCGCTGGGGGCAGCGAACATGAACACTGAAGCTTTCTTT. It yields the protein CASLGAANMNTEAFF.

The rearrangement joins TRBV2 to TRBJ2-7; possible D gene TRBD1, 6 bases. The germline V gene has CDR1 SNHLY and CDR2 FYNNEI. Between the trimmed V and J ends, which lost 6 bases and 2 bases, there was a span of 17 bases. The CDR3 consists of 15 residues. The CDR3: CASSHQAGDTYEQYF. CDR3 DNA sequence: TGTGCCAGCAGCCACCAGGCAGGGGACACCTACGAGCAGTACTTC.

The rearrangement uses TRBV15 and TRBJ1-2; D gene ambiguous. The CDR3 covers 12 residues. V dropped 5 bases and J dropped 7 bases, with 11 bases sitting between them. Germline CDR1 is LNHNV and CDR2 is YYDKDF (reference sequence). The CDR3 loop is CATSAGNLGYTF. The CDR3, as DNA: TGTGCCACCAGCGCCGGGAATCTTGGCTACACCTTC. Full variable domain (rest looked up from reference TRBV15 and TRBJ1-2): DAMVIQNPRYQVTQFGKPVTLSCSQTLNHNVMYWYQQKSSQAPKLLFHYYDKDFNNEADTPDNFQSRRPNTSFCFLDIRSPGLGDTAMYLCATSAGNLGYTFGSGTRLTVV.

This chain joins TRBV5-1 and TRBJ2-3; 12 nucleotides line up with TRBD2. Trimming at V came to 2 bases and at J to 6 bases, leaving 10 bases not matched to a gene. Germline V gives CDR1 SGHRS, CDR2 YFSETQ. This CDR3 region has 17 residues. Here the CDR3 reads CASSFLNPGTSGDTQYF. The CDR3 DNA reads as TGCGCCAGCAGCTTTTTGAACCCCGGGACTAGCGGGGATACGCAGTATTTT.

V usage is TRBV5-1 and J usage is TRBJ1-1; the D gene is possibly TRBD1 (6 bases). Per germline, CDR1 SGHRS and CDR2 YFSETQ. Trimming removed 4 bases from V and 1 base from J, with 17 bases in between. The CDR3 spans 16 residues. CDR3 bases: TGCGCCAGCAGCGTGCTACCGGGACACGCGAACACTGAAGCTTTCTTT. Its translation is CASSVLPGHANTEAFF.

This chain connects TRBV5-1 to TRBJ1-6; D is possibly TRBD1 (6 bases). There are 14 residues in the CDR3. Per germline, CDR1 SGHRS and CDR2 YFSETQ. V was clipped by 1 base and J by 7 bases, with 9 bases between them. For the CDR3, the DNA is TGCGCCAGCAGCTTGCGGGGGGGCAATTCACCCCTCCACTTT. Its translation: CASSLRGGNSPLHF.

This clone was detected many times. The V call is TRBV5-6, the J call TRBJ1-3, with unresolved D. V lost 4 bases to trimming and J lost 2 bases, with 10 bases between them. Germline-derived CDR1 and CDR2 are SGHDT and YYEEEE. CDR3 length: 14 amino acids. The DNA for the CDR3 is TGTGCCAGCAGCCTTCGGTTTCCTGGAAACACCATATATTTT. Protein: CASSLRFPGNTIYF. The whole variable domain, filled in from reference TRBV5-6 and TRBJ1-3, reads DAGVTQSPTHLIKTRGQQVTLRCSPKSGHDTVSWYQQALGQGPQFIFQYYEEEERQRGNFPDRFSGHQFPNYSSELNVNALLLGDSALYLCASSLRFPGNTIYFGEGSWLTVV.

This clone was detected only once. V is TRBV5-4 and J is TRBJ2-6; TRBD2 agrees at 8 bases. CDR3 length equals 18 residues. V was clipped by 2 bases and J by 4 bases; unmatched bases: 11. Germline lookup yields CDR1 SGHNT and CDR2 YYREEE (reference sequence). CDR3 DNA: TGTGCCAGCAGCTTCGGTAGCGGGGCCCCTCTGGGGGCCAACGTCCTGACTTTC. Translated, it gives CASSFGSGAPLGANVLTF.

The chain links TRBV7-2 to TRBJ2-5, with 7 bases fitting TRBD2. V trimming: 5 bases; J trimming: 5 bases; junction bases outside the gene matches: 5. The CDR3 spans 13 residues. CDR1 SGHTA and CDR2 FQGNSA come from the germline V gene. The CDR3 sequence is CASSARGGETQYF. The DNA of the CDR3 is TGTGCCAGCAGCGCTAGGGGAGGGGAGACCCAGTACTTC.

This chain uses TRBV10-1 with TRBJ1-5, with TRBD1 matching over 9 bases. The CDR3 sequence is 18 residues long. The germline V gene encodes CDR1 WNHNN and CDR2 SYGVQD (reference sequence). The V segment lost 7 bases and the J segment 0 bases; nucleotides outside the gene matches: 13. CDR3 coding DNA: TGCGCCAGCACCAACCACGGGACAGGGATTATTAGCAATCAGCCCCAGCATTTT. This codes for CASTNHGTGIISNQPQHF.

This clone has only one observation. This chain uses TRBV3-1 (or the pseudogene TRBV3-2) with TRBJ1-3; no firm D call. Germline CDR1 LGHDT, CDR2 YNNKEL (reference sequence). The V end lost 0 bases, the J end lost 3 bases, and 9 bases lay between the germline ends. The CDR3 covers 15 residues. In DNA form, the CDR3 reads TGTGCCAGCAGCCAAGACGGAGGGTTTGGAAACACCATATATTTT. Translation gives CASSQDGGFGNTIYF.

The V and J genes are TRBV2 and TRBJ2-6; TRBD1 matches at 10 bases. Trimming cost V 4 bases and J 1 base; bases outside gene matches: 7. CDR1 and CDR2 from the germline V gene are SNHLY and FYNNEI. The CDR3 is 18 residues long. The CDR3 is CASSVRRQGASGANVLTF. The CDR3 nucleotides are TGTGCCAGCAGTGTCCGGAGACAGGGGGCGTCTGGGGCCAACGTCCTGACTTTC.

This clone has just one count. As DNA, the CDR3 is TGTGCCAGCAGGGCAGGGGGTGGGTCTAGCACAGATACGCAGTATTTT. It translates to CASRAGGGSSTDTQYF. The chain employs TRBV5-4 and TRBJ2-3; 7 positions agree with TRBD1. The CDR3 covers 16 residues. Germline V gene sequence: CDR1 SGHNT, CDR2 YYREEE (reference sequence). J was trimmed by 0 bases and V by 5 bases; bases with no gene match: 9.

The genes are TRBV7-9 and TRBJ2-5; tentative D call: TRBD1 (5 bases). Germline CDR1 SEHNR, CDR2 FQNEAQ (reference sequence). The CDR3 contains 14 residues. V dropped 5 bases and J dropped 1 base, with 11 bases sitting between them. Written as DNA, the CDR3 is TGTGCCAGCAGCCCGACAGAGTTCCAAGAGACCCAGTACTTC. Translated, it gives CASSPTEFQETQYF.

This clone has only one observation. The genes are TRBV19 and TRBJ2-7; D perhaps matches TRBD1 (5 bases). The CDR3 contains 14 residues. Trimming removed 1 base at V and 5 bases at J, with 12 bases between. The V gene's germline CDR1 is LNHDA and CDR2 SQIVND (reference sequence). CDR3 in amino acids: CASSIGGRVHEQYF. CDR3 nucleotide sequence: TGTGCCAGTAGTATAGGGGGCAGGGTCCACGAGCAGTACTTC.

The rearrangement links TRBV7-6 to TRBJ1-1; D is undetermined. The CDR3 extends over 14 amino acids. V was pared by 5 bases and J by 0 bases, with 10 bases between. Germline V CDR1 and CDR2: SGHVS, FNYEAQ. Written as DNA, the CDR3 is TGTGCCAGCAGCCCCCGAGGCCTGAACACTGAAGCTTTCTTT. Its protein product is CASSPRGLNTEAFF.

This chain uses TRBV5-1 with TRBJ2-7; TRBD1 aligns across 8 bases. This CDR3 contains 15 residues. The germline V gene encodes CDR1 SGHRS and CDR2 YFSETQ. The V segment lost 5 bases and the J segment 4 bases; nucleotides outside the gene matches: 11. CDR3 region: CASSNGQGAIYEQYF. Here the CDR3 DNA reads TGCGCCAGCAGTAACGGCCAGGGGGCGATATACGAGCAGTACTTC.

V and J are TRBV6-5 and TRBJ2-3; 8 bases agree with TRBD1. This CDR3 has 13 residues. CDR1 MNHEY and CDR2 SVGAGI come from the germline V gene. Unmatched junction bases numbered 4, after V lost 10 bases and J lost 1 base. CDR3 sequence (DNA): TGTGCCACCGGACAGGGTCGCACAGATACGCAGTATTTT. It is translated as CATGQGRTDTQYF.

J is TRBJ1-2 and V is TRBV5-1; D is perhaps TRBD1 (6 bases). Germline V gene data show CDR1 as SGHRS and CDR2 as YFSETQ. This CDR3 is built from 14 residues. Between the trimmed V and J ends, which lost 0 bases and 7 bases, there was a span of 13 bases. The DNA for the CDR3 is TGCGCCAGCAGCTTGGCGGCAGGGGAGGGTGGCTACACCTTC. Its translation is CASSLAAGEGGYTF.

CDR3 nucleotides: TGTGCCACCGAAGGACAGGGCGACTATGGCTACACCTTC. Translating it yields CATEGQGDYGYTF. V usage is TRBV24-1 and J usage is TRBJ1-2, with TRBD1 matching 8 bases. Germline V gene sequence: CDR1 KGHDR, CDR2 SFDVKD. This CDR3 comprises 13 residues. Unmatched junction bases numbered 5, after V lost 9 bases and J lost 3 bases.

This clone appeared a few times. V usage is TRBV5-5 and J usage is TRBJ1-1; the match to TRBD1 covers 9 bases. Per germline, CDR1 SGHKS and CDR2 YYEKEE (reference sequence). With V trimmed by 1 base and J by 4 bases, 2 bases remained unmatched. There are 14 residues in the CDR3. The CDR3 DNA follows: TGTGCCAGCAGCTTGACGGGACAGGGCACTGAAGCTTTCTTT. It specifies CASSLTGQGTEAFF.